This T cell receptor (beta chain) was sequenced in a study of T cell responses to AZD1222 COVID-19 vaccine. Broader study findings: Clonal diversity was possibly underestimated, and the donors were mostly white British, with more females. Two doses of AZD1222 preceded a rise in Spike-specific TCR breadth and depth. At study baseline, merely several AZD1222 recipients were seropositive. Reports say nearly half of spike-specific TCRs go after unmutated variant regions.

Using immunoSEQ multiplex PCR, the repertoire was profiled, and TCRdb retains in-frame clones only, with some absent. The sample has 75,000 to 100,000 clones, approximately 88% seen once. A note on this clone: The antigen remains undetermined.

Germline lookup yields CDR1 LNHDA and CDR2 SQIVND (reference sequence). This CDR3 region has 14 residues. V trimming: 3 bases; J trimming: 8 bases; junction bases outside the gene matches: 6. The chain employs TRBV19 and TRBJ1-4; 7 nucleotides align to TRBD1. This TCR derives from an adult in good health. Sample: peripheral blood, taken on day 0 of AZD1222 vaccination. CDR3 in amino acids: CASSITGVVEKLFF. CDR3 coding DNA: TGTGCCAGTAGTATTACAGGGGTGGTCGAAAAACTGTTTTTT.